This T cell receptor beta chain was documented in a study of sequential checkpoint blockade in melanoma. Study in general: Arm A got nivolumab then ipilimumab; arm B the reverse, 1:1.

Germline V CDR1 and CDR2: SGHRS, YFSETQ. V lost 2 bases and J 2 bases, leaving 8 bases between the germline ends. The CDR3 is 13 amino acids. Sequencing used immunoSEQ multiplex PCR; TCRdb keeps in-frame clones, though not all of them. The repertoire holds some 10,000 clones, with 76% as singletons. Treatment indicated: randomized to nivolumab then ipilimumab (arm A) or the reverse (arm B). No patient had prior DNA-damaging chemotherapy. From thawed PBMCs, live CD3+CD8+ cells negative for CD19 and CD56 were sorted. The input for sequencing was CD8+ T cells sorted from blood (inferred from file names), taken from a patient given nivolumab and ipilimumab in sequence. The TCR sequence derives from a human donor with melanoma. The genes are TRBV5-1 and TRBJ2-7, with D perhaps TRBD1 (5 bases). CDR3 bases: TGCGCCAGCAGCTTAGCAGGGACCTACGAGCAGTACTTC. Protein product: CASSLAGTYEQYF.